This TCR beta chain was profiled in a study of T cell responses to AZD1222 COVID-19 vaccine. Background on the study: Samples with a second dose at about 4 or about 12 weeks were pooled together.

Concerning this clone: Its target is not known.

The CDR3 length is 10 residues. V lost 2 bases, J lost 11 bases, and 2 bases stayed unmatched. Germline V gene lookup returns CDR1 GTSNPN and CDR2 SVGIG (reference sequence). Broader study findings: Per reports, nearly half of all spike-specific TCRs target regions that are unmutated in variants. At baseline, just a handful of AZD1222 recipients tested seropositive. Clonal diversity was possibly underestimated, and the donors were mostly white British, with more females.

Libraries were prepared by immunoSEQ multiplex PCR; TCRdb keeps only in-frame clonotypes and omits some of them. In the table there are about 150,000 clones, 90% to 95% of which are singletons. The receptor comes from an adult in good health. Sequencing was performed on peripheral blood, taken on day 0 of AZD1222 vaccination. The rearrangement uses TRBV30 and TRBJ1-1; TRBD1 matches at 7 bases. The CDR3: CAWSPGGAFF. As DNA, the CDR3 is TGTGCCTGGAGTCCAGGGGGGGCTTTCTTT.